Presented here are 11 T cell receptor beta chains from one specimen sequenced in a study of human T cells and chemical hapten exposure. TCRdb reprocessed the RACE reads with MiXCR, giving one entry per CDR3 protein. The sample has 50,000 to 60,000 distinct CDR3 sequences, 9.5% to 15% seen once. The time point denotes: patch test 3, about 24 weeks after DPC sensitization. The treatment here: therapeutic diphenylcyclopropenone sensitization with weekly scalp DPC. The sequences come from whole blood, collected in connection with sensitization to the hapten diphenylcyclopropenone (DPC). Receptors originate from a man aged 30 to 39 with alopecia areata. Some clones in this sample may be carry-over from other donors' samples.

The chain has TRBV29-1 and TRBJ1-1; 7 bases line up with TRBD1. Per germline, CDR1 SQVTM and CDR2 ANQGSEA. Trimming removed 7 bases from V and 12 bases from J; junction bases left unmatched: 8. There are 10 residues in the CDR3. CDR3 nucleotides: TGCAGCGGAGGGACAGTCGGAACTTTCTTT. Protein: CSGGTVGTFF.

The sample holds many counts of this clonotype. The chain links TRBV19 to TRBJ2-2; D is uncertain. The CDR3 has 15 residues. The ends were cut back, 5 bases at V and 0 bases at J, with 10 bases in the middle. Germline loops: CDR1 LNHDA, CDR2 SQIVND (reference sequence). The CDR3 nucleotides read TGTGCCAGTAGTTCCTTGCGAACGAACACCGGGGAGCTGTTTTTT. It yields the protein CASSSLRTNTGELFF. Filled out from reference TRBV19 and TRBJ2-2, the complete variable domain reads DGGITQSPKYLFRKEGQNVTLSCEQNLNHDAMYWYRQDPGQGLRLIYYSQIVNDFQKGDIAEGYSVSREKKESFPLTVTSAQKNPTAFYLCASSSLRTNTGELFFGEGSRLTVL.

The chain joins TRBV6-5 to TRBJ2-7; D unclear. V lost 0 bases and J lost 1, with 13 bases in between. This CDR3 comprises 16 residues. The germline V gene has CDR1 MNHEY and CDR2 SVGAGI. The CDR3 here is CASSYSLGQRSYEQYF. As DNA, the CDR3 is TGTGCCAGCAGTTACTCGCTAGGGCAGAGATCCTACGAGCAGTACTTC.

This clonotype appeared a few times. J is TRBJ1-5 and V is TRBV3-1, with D unclear. The CDR3 length is 14 residues. Germline assignment: CDR1 LGHDT and CDR2 YNNKEL (reference sequence). V dropped 5 bases and J dropped 9 bases, with 17 bases sitting between them. The CDR3 region is CASSAQTTLGPQHF. CDR3 DNA sequence: TGTGCCAGCAGCGCCCAGACTACGCTTGGGCCCCAGCATTTT.

V usage is TRBV29-1 and J usage is TRBJ1-1; 7 bases fit TRBD1. Germline V gene sequence: CDR1 SQVTM, CDR2 ANQGSEA. The CDR3 runs 13 residues. Trimming removed 3 bases from V and 0 bases from J; junction bases left unmatched: 1. This chain's CDR3 is CSVETGLNTEAFF. CDR3 DNA sequence: TGCAGCGTTGAGACAGGGTTGAACACTGAAGCTTTCTTT.

The sample holds many counts of this clonotype. The rearrangement uses TRBV11-1 and TRBJ2-7; D call uncertain. The CDR3 sequence is 12 residues long. From germline, CDR1 is SGHAT and CDR2 FQDESV (reference sequence). V shed 0 bases and J shed 2 bases, with 2 bases lying between them. CDR3 loop: CASSLAPYEQYF. The CDR3 DNA is TGTGCCAGCAGCTTAGCGCCCTACGAGCAGTACTTC.

There are a few counts of this clonotype. This chain joins TRBV4-1 and TRBJ2-1; TRBD2 matches at 9 bases. In germline, CDR1 is MGHRA, CDR2 YSYEKL. This CDR3 spans 17 amino acids. With 3 bases clipped from V and 1 base from J, the junction kept 7 bases outside the gene matches. The DNA of the CDR3 is TGCGCCAGCAGCCATCTTGGCGGGGGGGCTTCCTACAATGAGCAGTTCTTC. It specifies CASSHLGGGASYNEQFF.

This clonotype occurred many times. The gene calls are TRBV7-8 and TRBJ2-1, with D maybe TRBD2 (6 bases). In germline, CDR1 is SGHVS, CDR2 FQNEAQ. Trimming pared 1 base from V and 9 bases from J, leaving 16 bases between. CDR3 length: 15 amino acids. The CDR3 DNA follows: TGTGCCAGCAGCTTAGTAGTGGCACTGCGGGGTGAGCAGTTCTTC. Translation: CASSLVVALRGEQFF.

This clonotype was counted a few times. The rearrangement links TRBV4-3 to TRBJ2-2, with 9 bases that match TRBD1. V dropped 2 bases and J dropped 1; count of bases not matched to a gene: 2. The CDR3 is made up of 16 amino acids. In germline, CDR1 is LGHNA, CDR2 YSLEER. The CDR3 protein is CASSQNRGQNTGELFF. As DNA, the CDR3 is TGCGCCAGCAGCCAAAACAGGGGGCAGAACACCGGGGAGCTGTTTTTT.

This clonotype has ten or more counts. This chain joins TRBV6-2 or TRBV6-3 and TRBJ1-2; D not resolved. V gave up 1 base and J gave up 6 bases, with 12 bases separating them. Germline V gene lookup returns CDR1 MNHEY and CDR2 SVGEGT. This CDR3 has 14 residues. CDR3 sequence reads: CASSYYTKLHGYTF. CDR3 DNA: TGTGCCAGCAGTTACTATACGAAACTTCATGGCTACACCTTC.

The chain carries TRBV7-7 and TRBJ2-1, with D tentatively TRBD2 (5 bases). Trimming took off 5 bases at V and 4 bases at J, with 12 bases between the two ends. Per the germline V gene, CDR1 is SSHAT and CDR2 is FNYEAQ (reference sequence). The CDR3 is made up of 14 amino acids. CDR3 in amino acids: CASSEDGEYNEQFF. The CDR3, as DNA: TGTGCCAGCAGCGAAGACGGGGAATACAATGAGCAGTTCTTC.